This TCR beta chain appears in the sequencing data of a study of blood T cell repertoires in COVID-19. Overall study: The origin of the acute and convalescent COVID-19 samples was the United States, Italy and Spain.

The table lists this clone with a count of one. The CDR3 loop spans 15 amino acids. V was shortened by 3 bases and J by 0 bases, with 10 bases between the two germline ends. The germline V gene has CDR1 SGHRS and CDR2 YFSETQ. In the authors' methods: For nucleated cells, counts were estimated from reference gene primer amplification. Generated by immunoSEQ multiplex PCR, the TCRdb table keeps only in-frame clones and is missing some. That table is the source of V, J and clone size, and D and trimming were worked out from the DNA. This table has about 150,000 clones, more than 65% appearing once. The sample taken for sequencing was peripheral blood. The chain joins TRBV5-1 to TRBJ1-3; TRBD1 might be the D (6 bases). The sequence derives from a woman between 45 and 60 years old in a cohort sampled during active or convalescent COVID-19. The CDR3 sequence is CASSSQGNSGNTIYF. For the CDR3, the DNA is TGCGCCAGCAGCTCTCAGGGGAACTCTGGAAACACCATATATTTT.